The 14 T cell receptor beta chains listed next were all sequenced from one sample in a study of blood T cell repertoires in COVID-19. Generated by immunoSEQ multiplex PCR, the TCRdb table keeps only in-frame clones and is missing some. The table records 40,000 or so clones, approximately 85% of them present only once. Sequencing input: peripheral blood. These receptors were obtained from a woman aged 70 to 79 in a cohort sampled during active COVID-19.

This chain uses TRBV28 with TRBJ2-7; 7 positions agree with TRBD1. V was pared by 4 bases and J by 4 bases, with 7 bases of the junction left unmatched. There are 14 residues in the CDR3. CDR1 is MDHEN and CDR2 is SYDVKM in the germline V gene. In DNA, the CDR3 is TGTGCCAGCAGTTCCCCCGGGACAGAGTACGAGCAGTACTTC. It yields the protein CASSSPGTEYEQYF.

In this sample, this clone turned up many times. The CDR3 here is CASSRDNYSNQPQHF. In DNA form, the CDR3 reads TGTGCCAGCAGTCGGGACAACTATAGCAATCAGCCCCAGCATTTT. The chain is built from TRBV6-5 and TRBJ1-5; a possible D gene is TRBD1 (6 bases). Germline CDR1 is MNHEY and CDR2 is SVGAGI. Trimming removed 5 bases at V and 0 bases at J, with 11 bases between. This CDR3 has 15 amino acids.

The V and J genes are TRBV1 and TRBJ2-1; TRBD2, the table's D call, lacks a check against the DNA. TRBV1 is a pseudogene segment. CDR3 length: 15 amino acids. The CDR3 loop is CTSSPLAGRHNEQFF. CDR3 sequence (DNA): TGCACCAGCAGCCCGCTAGCTGGGAGACACAATGAGCAGTTCTTC.

The genes are TRBV5-1 and TRBJ2-5; a possible D gene is TRBD2 (5 bases). V gave up 0 bases and J gave up 4 bases, with 16 bases separating them. CDR1 is SGHRS, CDR2 YFSETQ, per germline. The CDR3 loop spans 16 amino acids. In nucleotides, the CDR3 is TGCGCCAGCAGCTTGGCATCGGCTAGCTCAGGAGAGACCCAGTACTTC. This translates into CASSLASASSGETQYF.

This clone was seen only once. This rearrangement joins TRBV11-2 to TRBJ2-1; no definite D call. Per the germline V gene, CDR1 is SGHAT and CDR2 is FQNNGV. This CDR3 has 14 residues. V was cut by 3 bases and J by 6 bases, with 12 bases left in between. The chain's CDR3 is CASSFGGGLNEQFF. The CDR3 DNA sequence: TGTGCCAGCAGCTTCGGTGGCGGTCTCAATGAGCAGTTCTTC.

The chain joins TRBV19 to TRBJ2-3; D is unresolved. Trimming took 3 bases from V and 2 from J, leaving 9 bases between them. Germline assignment: CDR1 LNHDA and CDR2 SQIVND (reference sequence). CDR3 length: 14 amino acids. The CDR3 loop reads CASSIRLFTDTQYF. The CDR3 bases are TGTGCCAGTAGTATCAGACTTTTCACAGATACGCAGTATTTT.

The CDR3 spells CASSEPPTGGHTEAFF. The CDR3 DNA reads TGTGCCAGCAGTGAACCCCCGACAGGGGGCCATACTGAAGCTTTCTTT. The rearrangement links TRBV6-1 to TRBJ1-1; 10 positions match TRBD1. Germline CDR1 is MNHNS and CDR2 is SASEGT. The ends lost 2 bases at V and 5 bases at J; junction bases unmatched: 8. The CDR3 covers 16 residues.

This chain uses TRBV7-2 with TRBJ2-7, with unresolved D. CDR3 length equals 14 residues. V lost 2 bases and J lost 0, with 8 bases in between. Germline V lookup: CDR1 SGHTA, CDR2 FQGNSA. CDR3: CASSLQESSYEQYF. In nucleotides, the CDR3 is TGTGCCAGCAGCTTACAAGAGAGCTCCTACGAGCAGTACTTC.

The chain recombines TRBV5-4 with TRBJ2-3; 10 bases are shared with TRBD2. The CDR3 totals 15 residues. Germline lookup yields CDR1 SGHNT and CDR2 YYREEE (reference sequence). Trimming took 5 bases from V and 2 from J; bases not matched to a gene: 5. The CDR3 region is CASSTTSGFTDTQYF. As DNA, the CDR3 is TGTGCCAGCAGTACGACTAGCGGGTTCACAGATACGCAGTATTTT.

The chain has TRBV5-4 and TRBJ2-7; the match to TRBD1 covers 8 bases. V was pared by 4 bases and J by 6 bases, with 6 bases of the junction left unmatched. This CDR3 has 13 amino acids. The germline V gene encodes CDR1 SGHNT and CDR2 YYREEE (reference sequence). The CDR3 DNA is TGTGCCAGCAGCCTGGACAGGGCGGGCGAGCAGTACTTC. This sequence encodes CASSLDRAGEQYF. The complete variable domain, with remaining parts taken from reference TRBV5-4 and TRBJ2-7, reads ETGVTQSPTHLIKTRGQQVTLRCSSQSGHNTVSWYQQALGQGPQFIFQYYREEENGRGNFPPRFSGLQFPNYSSELNVNALELDDSALYLCASSLDRAGEQYFGPGTRLTVT.

The V call is TRBV28, the J call TRBJ1-1; D is ambiguous. CDR3 length: 13 amino acids. Germline assignment: CDR1 MDHEN and CDR2 SYDVKM. The V gene lost 7 bases and the J gene lost 1 base, with 10 bases spanning the gap. The CDR3 loop is CASNWAGNTEAFF. Here the CDR3 DNA reads TGTGCCAGCAATTGGGCCGGGAACACTGAAGCTTTCTTT.

The CDR3 DNA reads as TGTGCCAGCAGTTTAGATCCGACAGGGAGCAATCAGCCCCAGCATTTT. Translating gives CASSLDPTGSNQPQHF. J is TRBJ1-5 and V is TRBV27; TRBD1 aligns across 7 bases. V gave up 2 bases and J gave up 1 base; unmatched junction bases: 5. This CDR3 spans 16 amino acids. The germline V gene has CDR1 MNHEY and CDR2 SMNVEV (reference sequence).

This clone was seen a few times. The chain recombines TRBV29-1 with TRBJ2-7, with 8 bases lining up with TRBD1. The J segment lost 5 bases and the V segment lost 6 bases, leaving 9 bases of the junction unmatched. The CDR3 is made up of 13 amino acids. The germline gives CDR1 SQVTM, CDR2 ANQGSEA. CDR3 bases: TGCAGCGTCGGGACAGGTGATACCCACGAGCAGTACTTC. Translating it yields CSVGTGDTHEQYF.

The count of this clone is one. The chain recombines TRBV7-6 with TRBJ2-2; D is perhaps TRBD1 (5 bases). The germline CDR1 and CDR2 sequences are SGHVS and FNYEAQ. The CDR3 spans 12 residues. Trimming left V 6 bases short and J 4 bases short, with 6 bases between. The CDR3 bases are TGTGCCAGCAGAAGGGGCACCGGGGAGCTGTTTTTT. Translation: CASRRGTGELFF.